Below, 3 T cell receptor beta chains from the same sample are listed, as sequenced in a study of T cells in Graves' hyperthyroidism and ophthalmopathy. There were TCR beta CDR3 regions amplified from RNA transcripts. In the first-round RT-PCR of the TCR CDR3, the HTBI primer set was used. MiXCR, run by TCRdb on the multiplex PCR reads, gives a single entry per CDR3 protein. The data hold about 560,000 distinct CDR3 sequences, with roughly a sixth observed a single time. Sequenced sample: blood. The receptors stem from a woman between 18 and 30 years old with Graves' hyperthyroidism.

The V gene is TRBV7-9, the J gene TRBJ1-3; D is uncertain. CDR3 length: 12 residues. The ends were cut back, 3 bases at V and 6 bases at J, with 6 bases in the middle. Germline CDR1 SEHNR, CDR2 FQNEAQ (reference sequence). DNA of the CDR3: TGTGCCAGCAGCTTTACTCCAAACACCATATATTTT. Protein: CASSFTPNTIYF.

This clonotype was detected ten times or more. This chain joins TRBV13 and TRBJ2-7; D is perhaps TRBD1 (5 bases). V gave up 3 bases and J gave up 2 bases, with 8 bases separating them. The CDR3 runs 13 residues. Germline V lookup: CDR1 PRHDT, CDR2 FYEKMQ (reference sequence). The CDR3 DNA reads TGTGCCAGCAGCTTTCGACAGACCTACGAGCAGTACTTC. Protein: CASSFRQTYEQYF.

The V call is TRBV5-1, the J call TRBJ2-3; a weak D match, TRBD1 (5 bases). Per the germline V gene, CDR1 is SGHRS and CDR2 is YFSETQ. Trimming took off 3 bases at V and 5 bases at J, with 10 bases between the two ends. The CDR3 runs to 13 residues. CDR3 DNA: TGCGCCAGCAGCTCACAGGTGGGAGATACGCAGTATTTT. It specifies CASSSQVGDTQYF.